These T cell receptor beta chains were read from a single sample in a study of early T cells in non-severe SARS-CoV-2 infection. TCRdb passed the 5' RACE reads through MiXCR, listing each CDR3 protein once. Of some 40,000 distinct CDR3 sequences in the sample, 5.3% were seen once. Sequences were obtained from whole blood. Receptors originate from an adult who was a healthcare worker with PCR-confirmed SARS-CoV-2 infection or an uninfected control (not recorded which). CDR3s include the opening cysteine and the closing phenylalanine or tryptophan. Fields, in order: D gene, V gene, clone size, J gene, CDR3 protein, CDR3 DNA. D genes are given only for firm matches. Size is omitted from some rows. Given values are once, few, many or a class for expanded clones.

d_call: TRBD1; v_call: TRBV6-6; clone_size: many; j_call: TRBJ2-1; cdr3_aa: CASTTPDRGKNEQFF; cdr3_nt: TGTGCCAGCACCACCCCGGACAGGGGAAAGAATGAGCAGTTCTTC
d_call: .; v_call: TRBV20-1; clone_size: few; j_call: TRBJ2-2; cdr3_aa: CSASRGTGELFF; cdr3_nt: TGCAGTGCTAGTAGGGGAACCGGGGAGCTGTTTTTT
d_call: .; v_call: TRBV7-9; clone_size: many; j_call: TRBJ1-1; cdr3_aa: CASYTQGLAFF; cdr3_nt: TGTGCCAGCTACACCCAGGGTTTGGCTTTCTTT
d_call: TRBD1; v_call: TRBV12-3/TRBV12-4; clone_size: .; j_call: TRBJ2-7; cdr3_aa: CASRGDRGYEQYF; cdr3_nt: TGTGCCAGCAGAGGGGACAGGGGCTACGAGCAGTACTTC
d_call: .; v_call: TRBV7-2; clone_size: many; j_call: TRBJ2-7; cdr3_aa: CASSLWHGDEQYF; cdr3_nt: TGTGCCAGCAGCTTATGGCATGGGGACGAGCAGTACTTC
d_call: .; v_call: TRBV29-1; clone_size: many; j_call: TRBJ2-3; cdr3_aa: CSVASRRSYTDTQYF; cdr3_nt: TGCAGCGTCGCCTCGCGGCGGTCATACACAGATACGCAGTATTTT
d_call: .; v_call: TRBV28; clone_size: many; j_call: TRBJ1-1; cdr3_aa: CASRTGTVEAFF; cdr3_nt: TGTGCCAGCAGGACCGGGACGGTTGAAGCTTTCTTT
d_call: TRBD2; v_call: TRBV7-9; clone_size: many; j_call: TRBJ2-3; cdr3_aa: CASSLPRGASGGTDTQYF; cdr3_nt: TGTGCCAGCAGCTTACCCCGAGGGGCTAGCGGAGGCACAGATACGCAGTATTTT
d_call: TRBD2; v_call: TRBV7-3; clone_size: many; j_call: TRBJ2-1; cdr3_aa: CASSPAGGSYNEQFF; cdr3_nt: TGTGCCAGCAGCCCCGCGGGGGGCTCCTACAATGAGCAGTTCTTC
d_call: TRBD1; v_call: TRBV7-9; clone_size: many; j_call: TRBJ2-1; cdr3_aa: CASTPVRDRGRGEQFF; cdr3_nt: TGTGCCAGCACCCCGGTAAGAGACAGGGGTCGCGGTGAGCAGTTCTTC
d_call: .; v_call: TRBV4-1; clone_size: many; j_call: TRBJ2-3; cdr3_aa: CASSQDVGRSTDTQYF; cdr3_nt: TGCGCCAGCAGCCAAGATGTAGGTAGGAGCACAGATACGCAGTATTTT
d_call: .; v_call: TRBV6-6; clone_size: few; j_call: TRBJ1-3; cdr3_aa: CASIAGNTIYF; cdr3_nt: TGTGCCAGCATAGCTGGAAACACCATATATTTT
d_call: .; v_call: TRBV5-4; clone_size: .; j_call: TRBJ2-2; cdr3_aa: CASSARTATGELFF; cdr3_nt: TGTGCCAGCAGCGCCAGGACGGCCACCGGGGAGCTGTTTTTT
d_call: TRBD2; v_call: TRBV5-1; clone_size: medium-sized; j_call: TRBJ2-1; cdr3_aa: CASSFGSGSLNEQFF; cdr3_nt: TGCGCCAGCAGCTTTGGGAGCGGGAGCTTGAATGAGCAGTTCTTC
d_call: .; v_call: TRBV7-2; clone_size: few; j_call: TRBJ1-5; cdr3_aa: CASSLWAQGGNQPQHF; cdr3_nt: TGTGCCAGCAGCTTATGGGCGCAGGGAGGCAATCAGCCCCAGCATTTT
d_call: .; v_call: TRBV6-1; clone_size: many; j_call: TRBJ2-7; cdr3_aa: CASTALGEQYF; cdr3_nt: TGTGCCAGCACCGCGCTAGGCGAGCAGTACTTC
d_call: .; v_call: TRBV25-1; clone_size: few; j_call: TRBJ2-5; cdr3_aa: CASSPRHNLYF; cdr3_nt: TGTGCCAGCAGTCCCCGACATAACCTGTACTTC
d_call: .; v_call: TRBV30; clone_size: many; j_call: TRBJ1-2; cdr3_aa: CAWSRTSHGYTF; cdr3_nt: TGTGCCTGGAGTCGCACCTCTCATGGCTACACCTTC
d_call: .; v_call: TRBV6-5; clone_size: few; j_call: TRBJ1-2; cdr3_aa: CASSYTQGGYTF; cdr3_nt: TGTGCCAGCAGTTACACCCAGGGTGGCTACACCTTC
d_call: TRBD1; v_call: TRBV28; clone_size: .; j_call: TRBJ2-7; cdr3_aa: CASSLGGTGVYEQYF; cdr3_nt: TGTGCCAGCAGTTTAGGAGGGACAGGAGTCTACGAGCAGTACTTC
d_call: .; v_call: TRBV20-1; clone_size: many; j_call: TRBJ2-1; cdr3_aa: CSATRDPPYNEQFF; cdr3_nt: TGCAGTGCTACCCGGGACCCTCCCTACAATGAGCAGTTCTTC
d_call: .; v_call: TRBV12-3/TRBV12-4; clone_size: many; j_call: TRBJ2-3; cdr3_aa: CASSIGPSTDTQYF; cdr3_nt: TGTGCCAGCAGCATAGGGCCTAGCACAGATACGCAGTATTTT
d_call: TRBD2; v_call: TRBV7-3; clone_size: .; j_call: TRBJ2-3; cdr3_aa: CASSISSGSKGDTQYF; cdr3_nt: TGTGCCAGCAGCATTTCTAGCGGATCAAAAGGGGATACGCAGTATTTT
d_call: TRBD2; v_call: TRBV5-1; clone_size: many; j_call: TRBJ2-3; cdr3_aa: CASSLVLAGGTDTQYF; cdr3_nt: TGCGCCAGCAGCTTGGTACTAGCGGGCGGTACAGATACGCAGTATTTT
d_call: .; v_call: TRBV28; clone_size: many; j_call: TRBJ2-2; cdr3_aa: CASSFALGEGSGELFF; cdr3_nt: TGTGCCAGCAGTTTTGCGCTCGGAGAAGGGTCCGGGGAGCTGTTTTTT
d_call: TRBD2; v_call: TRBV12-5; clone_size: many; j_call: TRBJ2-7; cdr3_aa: CASGLVPGLAGGPSSPYEQYF; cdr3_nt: TGTGCTAGTGGTTTGGTACCCGGACTAGCGGGAGGCCCTAGCTCCCCCTACGAGCAGTACTTC
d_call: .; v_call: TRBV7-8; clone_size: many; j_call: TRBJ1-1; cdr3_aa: CASSLYTGGKLNTEAFF; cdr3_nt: TGTGCCAGCAGCTTATACACCGGGGGTAAATTGAACACTGAAGCTTTCTTT
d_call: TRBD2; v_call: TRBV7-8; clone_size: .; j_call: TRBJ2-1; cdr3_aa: CASSRTSGGHYNEQFF; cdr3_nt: TGTGCCAGCAGTCGGACTAGCGGGGGGCATTACAATGAGCAGTTCTTC
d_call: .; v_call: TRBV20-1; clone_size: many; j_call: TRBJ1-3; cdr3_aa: CSANNRVSGNTIYF; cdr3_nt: TGCAGTGCTAATAACAGGGTATCTGGAAACACCATATATTTT
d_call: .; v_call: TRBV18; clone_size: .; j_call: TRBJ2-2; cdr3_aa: CASSPFPRQGSRTGELFF; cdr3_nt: TGTGCCAGCTCACCATTCCCGCGGCAGGGAAGTCGGACCGGGGAGCTGTTTTTT
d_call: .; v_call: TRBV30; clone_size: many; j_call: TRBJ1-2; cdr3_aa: CAWSQGYGYTF; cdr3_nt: TGTGCCTGGAGTCAGGGCTATGGCTACACCTTC
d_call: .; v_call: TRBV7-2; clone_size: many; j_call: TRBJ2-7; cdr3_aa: CASSSGHLYEQYF; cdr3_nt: TGTGCCAGCAGCTCGGGACACCTCTACGAGCAGTACTTC
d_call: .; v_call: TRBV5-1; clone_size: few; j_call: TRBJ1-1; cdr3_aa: CASSYQEELNTEAFF; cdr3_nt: TGCGCCAGCAGCTACCAGGAGGAGTTGAACACTGAAGCTTTCTTT
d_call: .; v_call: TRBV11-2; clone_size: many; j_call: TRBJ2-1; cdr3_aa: CASSFGPGNEQFF; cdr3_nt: TGTGCCAGCAGCTTTGGACCCGGCAATGAGCAGTTCTTC
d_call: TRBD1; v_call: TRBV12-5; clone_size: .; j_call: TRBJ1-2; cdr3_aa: CASGYQGVNYGYTF; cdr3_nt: TGTGCTAGTGGTTACCAGGGGGTAAACTATGGCTACACCTTC
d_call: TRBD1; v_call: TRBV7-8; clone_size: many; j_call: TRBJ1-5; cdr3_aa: CASSRTGRNQPQHF; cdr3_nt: TGTGCCAGCAGCCGGACAGGAAGAAATCAGCCCCAGCATTTT
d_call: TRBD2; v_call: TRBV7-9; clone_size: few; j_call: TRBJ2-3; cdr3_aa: CASSLQGLVLQYF; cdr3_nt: TGTGCCAGCAGCTTGCAGGGACTAGTTTTGCAGTATTTT
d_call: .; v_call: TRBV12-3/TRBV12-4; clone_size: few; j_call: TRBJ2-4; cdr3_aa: CASSGGNKNIQYF; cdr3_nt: TGTGCCAGCAGCGGGGGAAATAAAAACATTCAGTACTTC
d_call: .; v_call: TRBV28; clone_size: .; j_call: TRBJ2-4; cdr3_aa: CASSPGWSENIQYF; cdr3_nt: TGTGCCAGCAGTCCCGGGTGGAGCGAAAACATTCAGTACTTC
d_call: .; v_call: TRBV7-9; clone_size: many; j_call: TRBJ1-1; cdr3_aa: CASSIGQRVNTEAFF; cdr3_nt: TGTGCCAGCAGCATTGGACAACGCGTGAACACTGAAGCTTTCTTT
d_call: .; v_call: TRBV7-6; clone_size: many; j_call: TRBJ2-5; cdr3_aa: CASSFNQETQYF; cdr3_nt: TGTGCCAGCAGCTTTAACCAAGAGACCCAGTACTTC
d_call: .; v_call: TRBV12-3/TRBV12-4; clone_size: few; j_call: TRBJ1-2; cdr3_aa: CASSFGGDGYTF; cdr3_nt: TGTGCCAGCAGTTTTGGTGGGGATGGCTACACCTTC
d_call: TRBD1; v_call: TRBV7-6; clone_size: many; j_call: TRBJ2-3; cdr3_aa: CASSGTGGFPDTQYF; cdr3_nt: TGTGCCAGCAGCGGGACAGGGGGCTTCCCAGATACGCAGTATTTT
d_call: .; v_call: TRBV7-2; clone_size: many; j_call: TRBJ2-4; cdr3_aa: CASSPGPGDPLAKNIQYF; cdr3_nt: TGTGCCAGCAGTCCGGGACCGGGGGATCCCTTAGCCAAAAACATTCAGTACTTC
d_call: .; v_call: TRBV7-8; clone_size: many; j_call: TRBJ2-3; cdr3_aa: CASTSSGGTTGTQYF; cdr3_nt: TGTGCCAGCACGTCTTCGGGCGGGACCACGGGTACGCAGTATTTT
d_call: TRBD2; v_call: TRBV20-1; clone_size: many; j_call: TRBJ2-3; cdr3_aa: CSVRGTSGRTTSTDTQYF; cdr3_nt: TGCAGTGTCAGGGGGACTAGCGGGAGGACGACTAGCACAGATACGCAGTATTTT
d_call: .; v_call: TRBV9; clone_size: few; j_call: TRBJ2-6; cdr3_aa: CASSAASTGPVSGANVLTF; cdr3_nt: TGTGCCAGCAGCGCCGCCTCGACAGGCCCCGTCTCTGGGGCCAACGTCCTGACTTTC
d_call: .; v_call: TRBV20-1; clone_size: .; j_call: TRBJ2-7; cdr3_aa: CSAREQGTSYEQYF; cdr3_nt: TGCAGTGCTAGGGAGCAGGGAACCTCCTACGAGCAGTACTTC
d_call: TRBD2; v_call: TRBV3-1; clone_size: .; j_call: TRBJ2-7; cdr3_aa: CASSPSGSRNEQYF; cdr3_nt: TGTGCCAGCAGCCCTAGCGGGAGTCGGAACGAGCAGTACTTC
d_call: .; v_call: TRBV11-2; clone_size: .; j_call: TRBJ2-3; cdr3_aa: CASTISATTQSDTQYF; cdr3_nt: TGTGCCAGCACTATCTCCGCGACGACCCAGTCTGATACGCAGTATTTT
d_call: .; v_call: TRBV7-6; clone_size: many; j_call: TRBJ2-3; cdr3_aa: CASSPSPRTDTQYF; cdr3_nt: TGTGCCAGCAGCCCCTCCCCTCGGACAGATACGCAGTATTTT
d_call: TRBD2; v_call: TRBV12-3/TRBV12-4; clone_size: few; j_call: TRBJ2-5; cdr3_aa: CASSLGLAGVEETQYF; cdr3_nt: TGTGCCAGCAGTTTAGGCCTAGCGGGGGTAGAAGAGACCCAGTACTTC
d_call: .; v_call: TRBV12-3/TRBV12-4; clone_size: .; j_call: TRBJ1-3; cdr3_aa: CASRLSGRSSGNTIYF; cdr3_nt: TGTGCCAGCAGACTTAGTGGACGGAGCTCTGGAAACACCATATATTTT
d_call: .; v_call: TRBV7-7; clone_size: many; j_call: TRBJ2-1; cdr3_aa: CASSLARGQGEQFF; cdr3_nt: TGTGCTAGCAGCTTAGCGAGAGGGCAAGGTGAGCAGTTCTTC
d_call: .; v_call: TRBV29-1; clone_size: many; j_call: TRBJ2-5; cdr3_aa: CSVEDLAGETQYF; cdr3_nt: TGCAGCGTTGAAGATTTAGCCGGAGAGACCCAGTACTTC
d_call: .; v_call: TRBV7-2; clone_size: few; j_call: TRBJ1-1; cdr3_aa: CASSLRSETEAFF; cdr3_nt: TGTGCCAGCAGCTTGAGGTCGGAGACTGAAGCTTTCTTT
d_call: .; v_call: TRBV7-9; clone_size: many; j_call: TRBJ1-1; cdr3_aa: CASSPPYGTEAFF; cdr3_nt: TGTGCCAGCAGCCCACCTTACGGCACTGAAGCTTTCTTT
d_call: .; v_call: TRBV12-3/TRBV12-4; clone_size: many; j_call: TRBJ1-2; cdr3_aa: CASSFGSTLRGYTF; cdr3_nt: TGTGCCAGCAGTTTTGGTTCAACTCTCCGCGGCTACACCTTC
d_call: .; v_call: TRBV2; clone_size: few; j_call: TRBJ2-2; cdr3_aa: CASSEVGSGTGELFF; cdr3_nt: TGTGCCAGCAGTGAAGTGGGGTCGGGGACCGGGGAGCTGTTTTTT